Presented here are 9 T cell receptor beta chains from one specimen sequenced in a study of T cell responses to AZD1222 COVID-19 vaccine. Here immunoSEQ multiplex PCR was the method, and the copy in TCRdb shows in-frame clones only, minus some. Among 150,000 to 180,000 clones listed, roughly nine tenths were seen once. Source: peripheral blood, taken on day 0 of MenACWY control vaccination. Source of these receptors: an adult in good health.

This clone was recorded once. The chain joins TRBV6-6 to TRBJ2-1, with 12 nucleotides matching TRBD1. There are 20 residues in the CDR3. Germline assignment: CDR1 MNHNY and CDR2 SVGAGI (reference sequence). Losses at the gene ends were 5 bases for V and 4 bases for J; bases not matched to a gene: 18. Here the CDR3 DNA reads TGTGCCAGCAGTCGGCCATCCCGAGGGGACAGGGGGCGAAGGTACAATGAGCAGTTCTTC. It translates to CASSRPSRGDRGRRYNEQFF.

This chain uses TRBV11-3 with TRBJ2-7, with 10 bases lining up with TRBD1. Germline CDR1 is SGHNT and CDR2 is YENEEA. V lost 2 bases to trimming and J lost 2 bases; unmatched junction nucleotides: 15. CDR3 length: 19 amino acids. The chain's CDR3 is CASSLSRWGTGEGTYEQYF. Written as DNA, the CDR3 is TGTGCCAGCAGCTTATCCCGATGGGGGACAGGGGAGGGCACCTACGAGCAGTACTTC. The variable domain in full, with the rest retrieved from reference TRBV11-3 and TRBJ2-7, is EAGVVQSPRYKIIEKKQPVAFWCNPISGHNTLYWYLQNLGQGPELLIRYENEEAVDDSQLPKDRFSAERLKGVDSTLKIQPAELGDSAVYLCASSLSRWGTGEGTYEQYFGPGTRLTVT.

This sequence joins TRBV3-1 (or the pseudogene TRBV3-2) and TRBJ2-7; 7 nucleotides match TRBD2. V was pared by 0 bases and J by 1 base, with 3 bases of the junction left unmatched. CDR3 length: 15 residues. Germline-derived CDR1 and CDR2 are LGHDT and YNNKEL (reference sequence). The CDR3 sequence: CASSQERLASYEQYF. Here the CDR3 DNA reads TGTGCCAGCAGCCAAGAGCGACTAGCTTCCTACGAGCAGTACTTC.

This rearrangement joins TRBV11-2 to TRBJ2-7; TRBD2 aligns across 9 bases. Germline CDR1 and CDR2: SGHAT and FQNNGV. Unmatched junction bases numbered 4, after V lost 1 base and J lost 3 bases. This CDR3 contains 15 residues. For the CDR3, the DNA is TGTGCCAGCAGCTTAGGATTGCGGGGGGGCTACGAGCAGTACGTC. Translating gives CASSLGLRGGYEQYV.

This chain uses TRBV4-1 with TRBJ2-1; no reliable D call. The CDR3 covers 17 residues. V lost 0 bases to trimming and J lost 0 bases, with 12 bases between them. Per the germline V gene, CDR1 is MGHRA and CDR2 is YSYEKL. CDR3 region: CASSQEFGGSSYNEQFF. DNA for the CDR3: TGCGCCAGCAGCCAAGAGTTCGGTGGAAGCTCCTACAATGAGCAGTTCTTC.

The rearrangement links TRBV4-2 to TRBJ2-2; 7 nucleotides match TRBD2. Germline CDR1 is LGHNA and CDR2 is YNFKEQ. The trim removed 5 bases at V and 3 bases at J, leaving 3 bases unmatched. The CDR3 loop spans 14 amino acids. The CDR3 nucleotides read TGTGCCAGCAGCACCCGGGGGGACACCGGGGAGCTGTTTTTT. As protein: CASSTRGDTGELFF.

J is TRBJ1-1 and V is TRBV11-3, with no clear D. The V end was cut by 2 bases, the J end by 3 bases, with 7 bases between. Germline V lookup: CDR1 SGHNT, CDR2 YENEEA. This CDR3 region has 13 residues. The CDR3 nucleotides are TGTGCCAGCAGCTTACGTCTTCACACTGAAGCTTTCTTT. It yields the protein CASSLRLHTEAFF.

The rearrangement joins TRBV5-6 to TRBJ1-2; TRBD1 matches 9 bases. Germline V lookup: CDR1 SGHDT, CDR2 YYEEEE. The CDR3 is 16 amino acids. After removal of 3 bases from V and 4 bases from J, the junction contained 10 bases not matched to a gene. For the CDR3, the DNA is TGTGCCAGCAGCTACTTCGACAGGGGGAGTCTCTATGGCTACACCTTC. Protein product: CASSYFDRGSLYGYTF.

The genes are TRBV3-1 (or the pseudogene TRBV3-2) and TRBJ1-6, with D unclear. The CDR3 loop spans 15 amino acids. Germline CDR1 reads LGHDT; CDR2 reads YNNKEL (reference sequence). Trimming took off 0 bases at V and 6 bases at J, with 9 bases between the two ends. The CDR3 DNA reads TGTGCCAGCAGCCAAGATGTCGCCACTAATTCACCCCTCCACTTT. This sequence encodes CASSQDVATNSPLHF.